This T cell receptor (beta chain) appears in the sequencing data of a study of shared clonotypes between healthy human individuals. The protocol was immunoSEQ multiplex PCR, while the TCRdb copy is restricted to in-frame clones and leaves out a portion. Of about 2.4 million clones listed, around nine tenths were seen once; the top ten hold 0.14%. The length of the CDR3 is 15 residues. CDR1 and CDR2 from the germline V gene are LNHNV and YYDKDF (reference sequence). Deletions cut 0 bases from V and 2 bases from J, with 8 bases between. This chain links TRBV15 with TRBJ2-1, with D unresolved. Sequenced input: naive CD4+ T cells sorted from blood. Documented subset: CD45RA+ positively selected. The TCR originated in a man aged 18 to 30 in good health. In nucleotides, the CDR3 is TGTGCCACCAGCAGAGATGGCCAAACCTACAATGAGCAGTTCTTC. The encoded protein is CATSRDGQTYNEQFF.